These T cell receptor beta chains were read from a single sample in a study of shared clonotypes between healthy human individuals. The repertoire was sequenced with immunoSEQ multiplex PCR; TCRdb's copy has only in-frame clones and lacks some. There are around 2.1 million clones in the sample; approximately 94% occur only once, and around 0.13% lies in the top ten. Sequenced input: naive CD4+ T cells sorted from blood. Every receptor here comes from a man younger than 30 in good health. The CDR3 runs from the conserved cysteine through the conserved F or W. The D gene is left open where the match is weak. Size is stated for part of the rows, as once, few or many counts, or as a class when the clone is expanded.

DNA: TGTGCCAGCAGGCGGGACAGGGCCGCCTACGAGCAGTACTTC
CDR3: CASRRDRAAYEQYF
V: TRBV6-5
size: .
D: TRBD1
J: TRBJ2-7

DNA: TGTGCCAGCAGCTTAGGAGGACAGCCTAATGAGCAGTTCTTC
CDR3: CASSLGGQPNEQFF
V: TRBV7-9
size: .
D: .
J: TRBJ2-1

DNA: TGTGCCAGCAGCTTAGTTCTAGCGGGAGCCTACAATGAGCAGTTCTTC
CDR3: CASSLVLAGAYNEQFF
V: TRBV7-2
size: .
D: TRBD2
J: TRBJ2-1

DNA: TGTGCCAGCAGCTTAACGGCATTGGAGCAGTATTTT
CDR3: CASSLTALEQYF
V: TRBV7-2
size: .
D: .
J: TRBJ2-3

DNA: TGTGCCAGCAGTTCGGGCGGGGAGCAGTACTTC
CDR3: CASSSGGEQYF
V: TRBV6-5
size: .
D: .
J: TRBJ2-7

DNA: TGTGCCAGTTCTCTAGCGGGGGGATACAATGAGCAGTTCTTC
CDR3: CASSLAGGYNEQFF
V: TRBV19
size: .
D: TRBD2
J: TRBJ2-1

DNA: TGTGCCAGCAGTTACGCGCGATACGGCGACTACGAGCAGTACTTC
CDR3: CASSYARYGDYEQYF
V: TRBV6-5
size: .
D: .
J: TRBJ2-7

DNA: TGCAGCGTTGAGGCTAGCGGGGGCCCGTACCAAGAGACCCAGTACTTC
CDR3: CSVEASGGPYQETQYF
V: TRBV29-1
size: .
D: TRBD2
J: TRBJ2-5

DNA: TGTGCCAGCAGTTTATCTCCAGGGGATTACTACGAGCAGTACTTC
CDR3: CASSLSPGDYYEQYF
V: TRBV27
size: .
D: .
J: TRBJ2-7

DNA: TGTGCCAGCAGCCCCCGGGGGGGTCTCGTAAGGGATGGCTACACCTTC
CDR3: CASSPRGGLVRDGYTF
V: TRBV7-9
size: once
D: .
J: TRBJ1-2

DNA: TGTGCCAGTAGGAAGAGGACAGGGGGCATAGATACGCAGTATTTT
CDR3: CASRKRTGGIDTQYF
V: TRBV19
size: .
D: TRBD1
J: TRBJ2-3

DNA: TGTGCCAGCATACAGGGAAGCAACAATGAGCAGTTCTTC
CDR3: CASIQGSNNEQFF
V: TRBV2
size: .
D: .
J: TRBJ2-1

DNA: TGTGCCAGCGGGAGCACCGGGACAGGCAATCAGCCCCAGCATTTT
CDR3: CASGSTGTGNQPQHF
V: TRBV28
size: .
D: TRBD1
J: TRBJ1-5

DNA: TGCAGCGTTGAAACTAGCGGGGGGAGCACAGATACGCAGTATTTT
CDR3: CSVETSGGSTDTQYF
V: TRBV29-1
size: .
D: TRBD2
J: TRBJ2-3

DNA: TGTGCCAGCAGACCCGCAGGGAACACCGGGGAGCTGTTTTTT
CDR3: CASRPAGNTGELFF
V: TRBV28
size: .
D: .
J: TRBJ2-2

DNA: TGTGCCAGCAGCTTAACCGGGTTAACGGATACGCAGTATTTT
CDR3: CASSLTGLTDTQYF
V: TRBV11-2
size: .
D: .
J: TRBJ2-3

DNA: TGTGCCAGCAGCCCCGCAAACGCCTTCGAGACCCAGTACTTC
CDR3: CASSPANAFETQYF
V: TRBV7-2
size: .
D: .
J: TRBJ2-5

DNA: TGTGCCAGCAGCCGAACGCGGGAGGGCTCAGATACGCAGTATTTT
CDR3: CASSRTREGSDTQYF
V: TRBV7-9
size: .
D: TRBD2
J: TRBJ2-3

DNA: TGTGCTAGCAGCTCCGCCCCACAGAACACCGGGGAGCTGTTTTTT
CDR3: CASSSAPQNTGELFF
V: TRBV7-7
size: .
D: .
J: TRBJ2-2

DNA: TGTGCCATCAGTGAGACCCTTCATCCGGGTTCTGGTGAGCAGTTCTTC
CDR3: CAISETLHPGSGEQFF
V: TRBV10-3
size: .
D: .
J: TRBJ2-1

DNA: TGTGCCTGGAGTGTAGACAGCTATGGCTACACCTTC
CDR3: CAWSVDSYGYTF
V: TRBV30
size: .
D: .
J: TRBJ1-2

DNA: TGTGCCATCAGGGATCTACGACAGGGCTACGAGCAGTACTTC
CDR3: CAIRDLRQGYEQYF
V: TRBV10-3
size: .
D: TRBD1
J: TRBJ2-7